Below are 10 T cell receptor beta chains sequenced from a single sample in a study of OX40 agonist ivuxolimab in advanced cancers. Method: immunoSEQ multiplex PCR; TCRdb's copy keeps in-frame clones and lacks some. Found here are 40,000 to 65,000 clones, nearly 90% of them singletons; the top ten hold approximately 1.6%. This sample comprised CD4+ or CD8+ T cells sorted from blood, obtained in a trial of the OX40 agonist ivuxolimab. The receptor set was obtained from an adult with an advanced solid tumor such as melanoma, head and neck, liver or kidney cancer.

This clone has only one observation. The V and J genes are TRBV7-6 and TRBJ2-5, with D maybe TRBD1 (6 bases). The CDR3 is 14 residues long. With 2 bases removed from V and 6 bases from J, the gap between germline ends came to 13 bases. Germline V gene data show CDR1 as SGHVS and CDR2 as FNYEAQ. CDR3 in amino acids: CASSLQAGEKTQYF. CDR3 nucleotide sequence: TGTGCCAGCAGCTTACAGGCAGGGGAAAAGACCCAGTACTTC.

The rearrangement joins TRBV18 to TRBJ2-7, with a tentative D call TRBD2 (6 bases). There are 13 residues in the CDR3. V gave up 4 bases and J gave up 2 bases, with 9 bases separating them. Germline CDR1 KGHSH, CDR2 LQKENI. DNA for the CDR3: TGTGCCAGCTCACGACCGGGGGCCTACGAGCAGTACTTC. This translates into CASSRPGAYEQYF.

V is TRBV18 and J is TRBJ1-1, with D hard to call. Germline V lookup: CDR1 KGHSH, CDR2 LQKENI. The CDR3 spans 12 residues. V was pared by 3 bases and J by 6 bases, with 8 bases between. The CDR3 loop is CASSPTHSEAFF. In nucleotides, the CDR3 is TGTGCCAGCTCACCGACACATTCTGAAGCTTTCTTT.

The chain has TRBV2 and TRBJ2-5; a weak D match, TRBD1 (6 bases). The CDR3 spans 11 residues. Trimming left V 8 bases short and J 4 bases short, with 8 bases between. Per germline, CDR1 SNHLY and CDR2 FYNNEI. The CDR3 here is CASGQSETQYF. CDR3 nucleotide sequence: TGTGCCAGCGGACAGTCAGAGACCCAGTACTTC.

V is TRBV7-3 and J is TRBJ2-3; D perhaps matches TRBD1 (5 bases). Germline V gene sequence: CDR1 SGHTA, CDR2 FQGTGA. Trimming left V 1 base short and J 6 bases short, with 11 bases between. The CDR3 extends over 14 amino acids. The CDR3: CASSLSQGRDTQYF. The CDR3 region has the DNA TGTGCCAGCAGCTTAAGCCAGGGCCGCGATACGCAGTATTTT. Combining the CDR3 with reference TRBV7-3 and TRBJ2-3 gives the whole variable domain GAGVSQTPSNKVTEKGKYVELRCDPISGHTALYWYRQSLGQGPEFLIYFQGTGAADDSGLPNDRFFAVRPEGSVSTLKIQRTERGDSAVYLCASSLSQGRDTQYFGPGTRLTVL.

This clone came up once. The V gene is TRBV5-1, the J gene TRBJ2-5; D not certain. The V end was cut by 0 bases, the J end by 5 bases, with 14 bases between. CDR1 and CDR2 from the germline V gene are SGHRS and YFSETQ. There are 15 residues in the CDR3. The CDR3 loop reads CASSLDRRMSETQYF. The CDR3 nucleotides are TGCGCCAGCAGCTTGGACCGTAGGATGAGCGAGACCCAGTACTTC.

V and J are TRBV12-5 and TRBJ1-2; D gene ambiguous. Germline loops: CDR1 LGHNT, CDR2 FRNRAP. The CDR3 extends over 12 amino acids. V was pared by 3 bases and J by 4 bases, with 6 bases between. In DNA form, the CDR3 reads TGTGCTAGTGGTTTACAAGCCTATGGCTACACCTTC. It codes for CASGLQAYGYTF.

The rearrangement joins TRBV7-9 to TRBJ2-3, with a tentative D call TRBD1 (6 bases). Deletions cut 7 bases from V and 2 bases from J, with 22 bases between. This CDR3 is built from 17 residues. CDR1 SEHNR and CDR2 FQNEAQ come from the germline V gene (reference sequence). CDR3 coding DNA: TGTGCCAGCACCATGGGGGCATCCTTCGGTCTCACAGATACGCAGTATTTT. Its protein is CASTMGASFGLTDTQYF.

The chain combines TRBV2 with TRBJ2-2; TRBD2 matches 15 bases. CDR1 is SNHLY and CDR2 is FYNNEI in the germline V gene. V trimming: 10 bases; J trimming: 6 bases; junction bases outside the gene matches: 3. There are 14 residues in the CDR3. CDR3 bases: TGTGCCACCAGGACTAGCGGGGGGGCCGGGGAGCTGTTTTTT. It codes for CATRTSGGAGELFF.

The gene calls are TRBV11-2 and TRBJ2-5; possible D gene TRBD1, 6 bases. Germline V gives CDR1 SGHAT, CDR2 FQNNGV. CDR3 size: 13 residues. The V gene lost 3 bases and the J gene lost 3 bases, with 8 bases spanning the gap. The CDR3 region has the DNA TGTGCCAGCAGCTTTGGACAGAAAGAGACCCAGTACTTC. Its translation is CASSFGQKETQYF.